The sequence of this T cell receptor beta chain was determined in a study of T cell responses to AZD1222 COVID-19 vaccine. Study-level findings and limits: The donor group comprised mostly white British people and more females; the analysis possibly underestimated clonal diversity. Spike was spanned by vaccine-associated CD4 TCRs, which were dominant at 160-218 and 743-854. Of the AZD1222 recipients, only five to seven were seropositive at baseline.

Regarding this clone: The antigen is undetermined.

CDR1 and CDR2 from the germline V gene are LGHDT and YNNKEL (reference sequence). V gave up 6 bases and J gave up 4 bases; unmatched junction bases: 8. The CDR3 extends over 14 amino acids. Using immunoSEQ multiplex PCR, the repertoire was profiled, and TCRdb retains in-frame clones only, with some absent. Of fewer than 150,000 clones listed, about 90% are singletons. This specimen was peripheral blood, taken on day 0 of AZD1222 vaccination. The TCR comes from an adult in good health. The J gene is TRBJ1-2, the V gene TRBV3-1 (or the pseudogene TRBV3-2), with 7 bases aligning to TRBD1. CDR3 amino acids: CASSPRGWLYGYTF. As DNA, the CDR3 is TGTGCCAGCAGTCCCAGGGGGTGGCTCTATGGCTACACCTTC.